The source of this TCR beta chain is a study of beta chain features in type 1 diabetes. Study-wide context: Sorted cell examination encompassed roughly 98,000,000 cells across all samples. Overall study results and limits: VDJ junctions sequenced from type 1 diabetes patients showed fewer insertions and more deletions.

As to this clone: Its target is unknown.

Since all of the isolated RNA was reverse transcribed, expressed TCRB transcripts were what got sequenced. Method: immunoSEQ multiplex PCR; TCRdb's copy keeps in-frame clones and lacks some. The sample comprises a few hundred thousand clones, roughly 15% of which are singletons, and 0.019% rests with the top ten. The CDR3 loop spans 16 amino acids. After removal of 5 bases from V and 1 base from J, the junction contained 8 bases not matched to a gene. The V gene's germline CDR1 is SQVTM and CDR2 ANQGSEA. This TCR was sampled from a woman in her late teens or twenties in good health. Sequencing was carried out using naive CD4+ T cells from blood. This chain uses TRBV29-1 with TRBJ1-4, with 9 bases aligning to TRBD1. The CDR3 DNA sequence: TGCAGCGTTACCCGATTGACAGGGGGAACTAATGAAAAACTGTTTTTT. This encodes CSVTRLTGGTNEKLFF.